Below, 23 T cell receptor beta chains from the same sample are listed, as sequenced in a study of T cells in tuberculosis. Clones were read by immunoSEQ multiplex PCR, and TCRdb kept only the in-frame ones, dropping some. The table lists 30,000 or so clones, around 88% of them singletons. Time point denoted: new active TB diagnosis, blood taken before or within 7 days of starting treatment. The sample here was PBMCs, taken at tuberculosis diagnosis. These receptors were collected from an adult with tuberculosis.

The genes are TRBV4-1 and TRBJ1-2; possibly TRBD1 for D (6 bases). Germline V gives CDR1 MGHRA, CDR2 YSYEKL. The CDR3 length is 13 residues. Trimming left V 0 bases short and J 5 bases short, with 7 bases between. This CDR3 is CASSQDGQYGYTF. CDR3 DNA: TGCGCCAGCAGCCAAGATGGACAGTATGGCTACACCTTC.

V is TRBV28 and J is TRBJ2-7, with 7 bases aligning to TRBD2. This CDR3 spans 12 amino acids. Trimming cost V 10 bases and J 4 bases; bases outside gene matches: 7. Looked up from germline, CDR1 is MDHEN and CDR2 is SYDVKM. CDR3: CATAGTLYEQYF. The CDR3, as DNA: TGTGCCACAGCGGGAACCCTATACGAGCAGTACTTC.

The CDR3 here is CASSHDGTSGSYEQYF. The CDR3 DNA follows: TGCGCCAGCAGCCATGATGGGACTAGCGGGTCCTACGAGCAGTACTTC. The chain carries TRBV4-1 and TRBJ2-7, with 12 bases fitting TRBD2. Germline loops: CDR1 MGHRA, CDR2 YSYEKL. The J segment lost 1 base and the V segment lost 3 bases, leaving 4 bases of the junction unmatched. CDR3 size: 16 residues.

This clone was observed once. The chain has TRBV11-2 and TRBJ2-7; 7 positions match TRBD2. V gave up 1 base and J gave up 5 bases; unmatched junction bases: 8. This CDR3 has 15 amino acids. The V gene's germline CDR1 is SGHAT and CDR2 FQNNGV. CDR3 nucleotide sequence: TGTGCCAGCAGCTTAGGGAGACTAGGGAGGGACGAGCAGTACTTC. This gives the protein CASSLGRLGRDEQYF.

CDR3 DNA sequence: TGCGCCAGCAGCCAAGTCGAGACAGGGGGCAGTGGTGAAAAACTGTTTTTT. This encodes CASSQVETGGSGEKLFF. V is TRBV4-1 and J is TRBJ1-4, with TRBD1 matching over 10 bases. The CDR3 runs 17 residues. Germline CDR1 is MGHRA and CDR2 is YSYEKL. J gave up 7 bases and V 1 base, and 9 bases lay outside the gene matches.

V is TRBV7-9 and J is TRBJ2-1; the D is unclear. This CDR3 spans 13 amino acids. V dropped 1 base and J dropped 2 bases, with 3 bases sitting between them. Per the germline V gene, CDR1 is SEHNR and CDR2 is FQNEAQ (reference sequence). The CDR3: CASSLGTYNEQFF. CDR3 in DNA: TGTGCCAGCAGCTTAGGTACCTACAATGAGCAGTTCTTC.

The chain is built from TRBV9 and TRBJ1-4; 9 nucleotides align to TRBD1. The CDR3 consists of 15 residues. Germline V CDR1 and CDR2: SGDLS, YYNGEE. The V and J ends lost 3 bases and 8 bases, in that order; junction bases with no gene match: 8. DNA for the CDR3: TGTGCCAGCAGCGAGGGGACAGGGAAGGGGGAAAAACTGTTTTTT. Its protein is CASSEGTGKGEKLFF.

CDR3 in DNA: TGCAGCGTTTCTTGGTCGGCCTACGAGCAGTACTTC. Protein product: CSVSWSAYEQYF. This chain joins TRBV29-1 and TRBJ2-7; no reliable D call. Germline loops: CDR1 SQVTM, CDR2 ANQGSEA. V gave up 5 bases and J gave up 2 bases, with 10 bases separating them. The CDR3 is made up of 12 amino acids.

J is TRBJ2-3 and V is TRBV7-9; 7 nucleotides match TRBD2. The length of the CDR3 is 16 residues. The germline CDR1 and CDR2 sequences are SEHNR and FQNEAQ (reference sequence). J gave up 0 bases and V 5 bases, and 8 bases lay outside the gene matches. DNA of the CDR3: TGTGCCAGCAGCCCAAACCTAGCGGCTAGCACAGATACGCAGTATTTT. Translation: CASSPNLAASTDTQYF. Looking up the rest from reference TRBV7-9 and TRBJ2-3 gives the full variable domain: DTGVSQNPRHKITKRGQNVTFRCDPISEHNRLYWYRQTLGQGPEFLTYFQNEAQLEKSRLLSDRFSAERPKGSFSTLEIQRTEQGDSAMYLCASSPNLAASTDTQYFGPGTRLTVL.

V usage is TRBV5-8 and J usage is TRBJ2-5; 9 nucleotides match TRBD1. In germline, CDR1 is SGHTS, CDR2 YDEGEE. The CDR3 runs 14 residues. V dropped 4 bases and J dropped 3; count of bases not matched to a gene: 4. CDR3 sequence reads: CASSATGGEETQYF. The CDR3 DNA sequence: TGTGCCAGCAGCGCAACAGGGGGCGAAGAGACCCAGTACTTC.

The chain carries TRBV27 and TRBJ1-1; 10 bases align to TRBD1. The CDR3 consists of 16 residues. The J segment lost 5 bases and the V segment lost 2 bases, leaving 8 bases of the junction unmatched. Germline CDR1 is MNHEY and CDR2 is SMNVEV (reference sequence). In nucleotides, the CDR3 is TGTGCCAGCAGTTTACGGTTCGGGACAGGGGTGACTGAAGCTTTCTTT. Protein sequence: CASSLRFGTGVTEAFF.

This clone was observed a few times. V and J are TRBV10-1 and TRBJ2-7; 7 nucleotides line up with TRBD2. The CDR3 has 14 residues. CDR1 is WNHNN, CDR2 SYGVQD, per germline (reference sequence). V dropped 4 bases and J dropped 6; count of bases not matched to a gene: 9. DNA for the CDR3: TGCGCCAGCAGTGCATATAGCGGGTCAGGCGAGCAGTACTTC. Translated: CASSAYSGSGEQYF.

This sequence joins TRBV25-1 and TRBJ2-2; TRBD1 aligns across 7 bases. The length of the CDR3 is 14 residues. CDR1 is MGHDK and CDR2 is SYGVNS in the germline V gene. The V and J ends lost 10 bases and 0 bases, in that order; junction bases with no gene match: 5. CDR3 region: CATRDRSNTGELFF. The DNA for the CDR3 is TGTGCCACCCGGGACAGATCGAACACCGGGGAGCTGTTTTTT.

CDR3 protein: CASRGRGRGSNQPQHF. DNA for the CDR3: TGTGCCAGCAGAGGCCGGGGCAGGGGTAGCAATCAGCCCCAGCATTTT. The genes are TRBV2 and TRBJ1-5; tentatively, D is TRBD1 (6 bases). The CDR3 length is 16 residues. Trimming removed 6 bases at V and 0 bases at J, with 15 bases between. Per germline, CDR1 SNHLY and CDR2 FYNNEI.

The chain combines TRBV25-1 with TRBJ1-1, with 9 bases lining up with TRBD1. The germline gives CDR1 MGHDK, CDR2 SYGVNS. This CDR3 region has 15 residues. Trimming cost V 10 bases and J 6 bases; bases outside gene matches: 15. As DNA, the CDR3 is TGTGCCACCGAGGGACAGGGCAGGTCGGTTTCTGAAGCTTTCTTT. This codes for CATEGQGRSVSEAFF.

The rearrangement uses TRBV18 and TRBJ2-1, with TRBD2 matching 8 bases. The CDR3 is 16 amino acids. V lost 0 bases to trimming and J lost 4 bases; unmatched junction nucleotides: 5. CDR1 and CDR2 (germline): KGHSH, LQKENI. Here the CDR3 reads CASSPPNQRGYNEQFF. In DNA, the CDR3 is TGTGCCAGCTCACCACCGAATCAGCGGGGGTACAATGAGCAGTTCTTC.

The CDR3 spells CASSPRGQNNYGYTF. The CDR3 DNA reads TGTGCCAGCAGCCCGCGGGGACAGAACAACTATGGCTACACCTTC. The chain employs TRBV11-2 and TRBJ1-2; 7 nucleotides agree with TRBD1. There are 15 residues in the CDR3. V lost 5 bases and J lost 2; bases outside the gene matches: 8. The germline V gene encodes CDR1 SGHAT and CDR2 FQNNGV.

The chain is built from TRBV27 and TRBJ2-7, with D perhaps matching TRBD2 (5 bases). Trimming took 11 bases from V and 6 from J, leaving 20 bases between them. CDR3 length: 13 amino acids. Germline CDR1 reads MNHEY; CDR2 reads SMNVEV (reference sequence). CDR3 DNA sequence: TGTGCCGGCCCATACTTACCGGGGTTCGAGCAGTACTTC. Encoded protein: CAGPYLPGFEQYF.

The CDR3, as DNA: TGTGCCTGGAGTGTACGAAGCAGGGTACGCGCTTACTACAATGAGCAGTTCTTC. It is translated as CAWSVRSRVRAYYNEQFF. The V gene is TRBV30, the J gene TRBJ2-1; tentative D call: TRBD1 (5 bases). Germline V gene data show CDR1 as GTSNPN and CDR2 as SVGIG (reference sequence). V was pared by 0 bases and J by 3 bases, with 21 bases between. The CDR3 is made up of 18 amino acids.

The genes are TRBV5-5 and TRBJ1-4; a weak D match, TRBD1 (5 bases). This CDR3 spans 15 amino acids. The germline V gene encodes CDR1 SGHKS and CDR2 YYEKEE (reference sequence). With 0 bases removed from V and 7 bases from J, the gap between germline ends came to 13 bases. DNA for the CDR3: TGTGCCAGCAGCTTGGGGCAGGGTATGGCTGAAAAACTGTTTTTT. Translated: CASSLGQGMAEKLFF.

V gene TRBV18 combines with J gene TRBJ1-1; 9 bases fit TRBD1. CDR1 and CDR2 (germline): KGHSH, LQKENI. The CDR3 has 13 amino acids. The V segment lost 3 bases and the J segment 7 bases; nucleotides outside the gene matches: 3. CDR3 sequence: CASSPTGGNEAFF. Written as DNA, the CDR3 is TGTGCCAGCTCACCTACAGGGGGCAATGAAGCTTTCTTT.

The CDR3 bases are TGTGCCAGCAGCTTCCGTGGCTCCTCCTACGAGCAGTACTTC. This encodes CASSFRGSSYEQYF. The rearrangement links TRBV5-4 to TRBJ2-7; the D is unclear. The V gene's germline CDR1 is SGHNT and CDR2 YYREEE (reference sequence). V lost 2 bases to trimming and J lost 0 bases, with 9 bases between them. The CDR3 loop spans 14 amino acids.

The V call is TRBV5-6, the J call TRBJ2-3; the match to TRBD1 covers 10 bases. CDR1 is SGHDT, CDR2 YYEEEE, per germline. The CDR3 covers 18 residues. Trimming at V came to 0 bases and at J to 2 bases, leaving 9 bases not matched to a gene. CDR3 nucleotides: TGTGCCAGCAGCTTGGGGCCCCCGGGACAGGGGTACACAGATACGCAGTATTTT. This gives the protein CASSLGPPGQGYTDTQYF.